The 20 T cell receptor beta chains presented below share a single source sample, sequenced in a study of blood T cells in healthy people across ages. Alongside a J-beta primer mix, a sample-barcoded 5' primer served in a second PCR lasting about 7 to 12 cycles. TCRdb re-analysed the 5' RACE reads in MiXCR, keeping a single row per CDR3 protein. The sample yields 1.5 million to 2 million distinct CDR3 sequences, 28% seen once. The specimen sequenced was blood. These receptor sequences come from a woman aged 25 to 39 in good health.

Worth noting for this clonotype: An end of the junction differs from the germline gene, which may be a read error. The chain employs TRBV5-5 and TRBJ1-6; D is perhaps TRBD1 (6 bases). CDR3 length equals 16 residues. The germline gives CDR1 SGHKS, CDR2 YYEKEE (reference sequence). The CDR3 DNA reads TGTGCCAGCACCGGGACACCAAGCTCCTATAATCCACCCCTCCACTTT. Residues: CASTGTPSSYNPPLHF.

The chain combines TRBV7-7 with TRBJ2-6; D gene uncertain. The V end lost 4 bases, the J end lost 4 bases, and 11 bases lay between the germline ends. Germline-derived CDR1 and CDR2 are SSHAT and FNYEAQ (reference sequence). The CDR3 contains 15 residues. This CDR3 is CASSSAGWGANVLTF. CDR3 DNA: TGTGCCAGCAGCTCGGCAGGTTGGGGGGCCAACGTCCTGACTTTC.

This clonotype was seen more than once but under ten times. The rearrangement uses TRBV9 and TRBJ1-4; D is unresolved. Germline CDR1 and CDR2: SGDLS and YYNGEE. CDR3 length equals 14 residues. The V end was cut by 0 bases, the J end by 4 bases, with 7 bases between. The CDR3 sequence: CASSVEGRNEKLFF. In DNA form, the CDR3 reads TGTGCCAGCAGCGTAGAAGGCCGTAATGAAAAACTGTTTTTT.

This clonotype has just a few counts. The CDR3 loop is CASSFGDINNQPQHF. Here the CDR3 DNA reads TGTGCCAGCAGTTTCGGCGACATTAACAATCAGCCCCAGCATTTT. The chain has TRBV12-3 or TRBV12-4 and TRBJ1-5; no firm D call. Trimming cost V 3 bases and J 3 bases, with 12 bases left between them. This CDR3 is built from 15 residues.

This clonotype was counted a few times. The chain joins TRBV12-5 to TRBJ1-5, with D unclear. The CDR3 loop spans 12 amino acids. CDR1 is LGHNT and CDR2 is FRNRAP in the germline V gene. V gave up 3 bases and J gave up 7 bases, with 7 bases separating them. CDR3 sequence (DNA): TGTGCTAGTGGTTTAGTTTCACAGCCCCAGCATTTT. Translating it yields CASGLVSQPQHF.

CDR3 nucleotides: TGCAGTGCTAGAGATTCGAGGGGGAAGGTGACAGATACGCAGTATTTT. It is translated as CSARDSRGKVTDTQYF. V and J are TRBV20-1 and TRBJ2-3; maybe TRBD1 (6 bases). This CDR3 has 16 residues. Trimming removed 0 bases from V and 3 bases from J, with 16 bases in between. Germline V gene lookup returns CDR1 DFQATT and CDR2 SNEGSKA (reference sequence).

This clonotype appeared a single time. The chain links TRBV9 to TRBJ1-2; TRBD1 might be the D (5 bases). The CDR3 extends over 16 amino acids. Between the trimmed V and J ends, which lost 2 bases and 3 bases, there was a span of 17 bases. The V gene's germline CDR1 is SGDLS and CDR2 YYNGEE. CDR3 protein: CASSVRALDSYYGYTF. In DNA form, the CDR3 reads TGTGCCAGCAGCGTCCGGGCCCTCGACAGCTACTATGGCTACACCTTC.

For the CDR3, the DNA is TGTGCCAGCAGCGTAGGGCAGGGGGGACTCTACGAGCAGTACTTC. This gives the protein CASSVGQGGLYEQYF. The chain has TRBV9 and TRBJ2-7, with a weak D call TRBD1 (7 bases). CDR1 is SGDLS, CDR2 YYNGEE, per germline. Trimming removed 0 bases from V and 3 bases from J, with 13 bases in between. This CDR3 region has 15 residues.

The DNA for the CDR3 is TGTGCCAGCAGTTTAGGCGCGTTGGGGAACATTCAGTACTTC. Its translation is CASSLGALGNIQYF. V usage is TRBV28 and J usage is TRBJ2-4; D uncertain. Trimming left V 2 bases short and J 7 bases short, with 12 bases between. The CDR3 is made up of 14 amino acids. CDR1 and CDR2 (germline): MDHEN, SYDVKM.

This chain links TRBV4-1 with TRBJ2-4; no reliable D call. Matching the DNA end better, TRBJ2-7 makes the J call doubtful. Germline V gives CDR1 MGHRA, CDR2 YSYEKL. The CDR3 contains 15 residues. CDR3 amino acids: CASSQLDTEAYEQYF. CDR3 coding DNA: TGCGCCAGCAGCCAACTTGACACAGAGGCCTACGAGCAGTACTTC.

The chain uses TRBV6-1 and TRBJ1-1, with 8 bases fitting TRBD1. The CDR3 covers 16 residues. V was clipped by 5 bases and J by 2 bases; unmatched bases: 10. CDR1 and CDR2 (germline): MNHNS, SASEGT. CDR3 loop: CASSSYRTGRNTEAFF. DNA for the CDR3: TGTGCCAGCAGTTCTTACCGGACAGGGAGAAACACTGAAGCTTTCTTT.

This clonotype was seen many times. The V gene is TRBV12-3 or TRBV12-4, the J gene TRBJ2-5; D not certain. V lost 5 bases to trimming and J lost 0 bases, with 13 bases between them. The CDR3 is 15 amino acids. The CDR3: CASSSPSGYQETQYF. In DNA, the CDR3 is TGTGCCAGCAGTAGCCCCTCGGGCTACCAAGAGACCCAGTACTTC.

There are many counts of this clonotype. This chain connects TRBV12-3 or TRBV12-4 to TRBJ2-7; TRBD1 matches 11 bases. V lost 6 bases to trimming and J lost 5 bases; unmatched junction nucleotides: 12. The CDR3 has 16 amino acids. DNA of the CDR3: TGTGCCAGCAGAGCAGGACAGGGGGCTGGAACGGACGAGCAGTACTTC. Translated, it gives CASRAGQGAGTDEQYF.

The chain couples TRBV12-3 or TRBV12-4 to TRBJ1-3; tentative D call: TRBD1 (6 bases). V was clipped by 6 bases and J by 14 bases, with 14 bases between them. This CDR3 region has 11 residues. CDR3 region: CASRTRGLLYF. The CDR3 DNA is TGTGCCAGCAGGACCAGGGGTCTCTTATATTTT.

The J gene is TRBJ2-3, the V gene TRBV3-1, with 9 bases lining up with TRBD1. CDR1 is LGHDT and CDR2 is YNNKEL in the germline V gene (reference sequence). The V gene end was trimmed by 3 bases and the J gene end by 8 bases; junction bases not matched to a gene: 3. The CDR3 runs to 13 residues. The CDR3: CASSHSTGGTQYF. CDR3 DNA sequence: TGTGCCAGCAGCCACTCGACAGGGGGTACGCAGTATTTT.

This chain connects TRBV4-3 to TRBJ2-1; 9 nucleotides match TRBD2. This CDR3 is 17 amino acids long. After removal of 0 bases from V and 2 bases from J, the junction contained 5 bases not matched to a gene. Per the germline V gene, CDR1 is LGHNA and CDR2 is YSLEER. CDR3 residues: CASSQELAGGTYNEQFF. The CDR3 region has the DNA TGCGCCAGCAGCCAAGAACTGGCGGGAGGGACCTACAATGAGCAGTTCTTC.

This clonotype has a handful of counts. The chain couples TRBV20-1 to TRBJ2-3; 8 bases fit TRBD2. Germline assignment: CDR1 DFQATT and CDR2 SNEGSKA (reference sequence). The CDR3 is 14 amino acids. The junction had 5 bases not matched to a gene; V was cut back by 6 bases and J by 0 bases. The CDR3 DNA sequence: TGCAGTGCCATAGCGGGGACTAGCACAGATACGCAGTATTTT. It codes for CSAIAGTSTDTQYF.

Notes on this clonotype: A much bigger clone sits one base away, suggesting this may be a read error. This sequence joins TRBV5-1 and TRBJ2-3; D might be TRBD1 (6 bases). Germline CDR1 reads SGHRS; CDR2 reads YFSETQ. CDR3 length: 15 residues. The CDR3 nucleotides are TGCGCCAGCGGCTTGGCTTGGACAGCCACAGATACGCAGTATTTT. The encoded protein is CASGLAWTATDTQYF. Using reference TRBV5-1 and TRBJ2-3 for the parts outside the CDR3, the full variable domain is KAGVTQTPRYLIKTRGQQVTLSCSPISGHRSVSWYQQTPGQGLQFLFEYFSETQRNKGNFPGRFSGRQFSNSRSEMNVSTLELGDSALYLCASGLAWTATDTQYFGPGTRLTVL.

This clonotype turned up a few times. The rearrangement joins TRBV28 to TRBJ2-7, with TRBD1 as a possible D gene (5 bases). This CDR3 is 12 amino acids long. V was shortened by 5 bases and J by 9 bases, with 14 bases between the two germline ends. Germline lookup yields CDR1 MDHEN and CDR2 SYDVKM. CDR3 sequence: CASSRGRVAQYF. The CDR3 DNA reads TGTGCCAGCAGTAGGGGCAGGGTCGCGCAGTACTTC.

This clonotype has ten or more counts. V and J are TRBV9 and TRBJ2-4; a weak D match, TRBD2 (5 bases). The V end lost 0 bases, the J end lost 2 bases, and 6 bases lay between the germline ends. The CDR3 is 14 amino acids. Germline CDR1 reads SGDLS; CDR2 reads YYNGEE. CDR3 bases: TGTGCCAGCAGCGTAGGAGGGACCAAAAACATTCAGTACTTC. Its translation is CASSVGGTKNIQYF.